The entry below describes one TCR beta chain. The CDR3 extends over 13 amino acids. Trimming removed 4 bases at V and 13 bases at J, with 19 bases between. Per germline, CDR1 SEHNR and CDR2 FQNEAQ (reference sequence). The sample comes from a study of blood T cell repertoires in COVID-19. The overall study: In each case, the material was cDNA or gDNA derived from T cells, B-cell-depleted T cells, or PBMCs.

Membership in each cohort depended on participant-reported clinical history. TCRdb keeps only in-frame clones here, not all; method: immunoSEQ multiplex PCR. In the table there are 450,000 or so clones, about nine tenths of which are singletons. This chain connects TRBV7-9 to TRBJ1-2, with D uncertain. The TCR sequence derives from a man aged 18 to 30 who had recovered from COVID-19. The sequenced sample consisted of PBMCs or T cells enriched from blood (not recorded which). CDR3 amino acids: CASSSIREAPLTF. CDR3 in DNA: TGTGCCAGCAGCTCGATCCGGGAGGCCCCCCTCACCTTC.